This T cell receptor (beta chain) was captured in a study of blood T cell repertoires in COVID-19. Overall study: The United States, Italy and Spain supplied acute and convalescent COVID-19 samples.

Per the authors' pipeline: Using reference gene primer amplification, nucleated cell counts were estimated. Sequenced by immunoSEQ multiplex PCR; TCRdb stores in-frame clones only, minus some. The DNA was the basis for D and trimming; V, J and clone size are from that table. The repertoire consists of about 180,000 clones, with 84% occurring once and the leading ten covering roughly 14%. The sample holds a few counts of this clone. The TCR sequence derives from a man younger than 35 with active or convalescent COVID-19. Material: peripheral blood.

The CDR3 loop is CASSSPGRSSYEQYF. The CDR3 coding sequence is TGTGCCAGCAGTTCCCCCGGGAGAAGCTCCTACGAGCAGTACTTC. The V and J genes are TRBV6-5 and TRBJ2-7; TRBD2 is a possible D gene (6 bases). This CDR3 has 15 amino acids. V was cut by 4 bases and J by 0 bases, with 13 bases left in between. Looked up from germline, CDR1 is MNHEY and CDR2 is SVGAGI.